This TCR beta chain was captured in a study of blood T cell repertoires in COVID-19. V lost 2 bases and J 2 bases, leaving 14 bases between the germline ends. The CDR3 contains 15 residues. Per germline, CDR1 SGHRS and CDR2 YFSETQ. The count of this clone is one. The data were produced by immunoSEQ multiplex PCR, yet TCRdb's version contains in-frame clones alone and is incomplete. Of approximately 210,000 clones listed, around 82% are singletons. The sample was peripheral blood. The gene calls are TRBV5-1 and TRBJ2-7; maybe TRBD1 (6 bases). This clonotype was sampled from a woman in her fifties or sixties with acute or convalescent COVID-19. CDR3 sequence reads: CASSFRQERAYEQYF. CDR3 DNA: TGCGCCAGCAGCTTTAGACAGGAAAGAGCCTACGAGCAGTACTTC.